Listed here are 22 T cell receptor beta chains from one sample, sequenced in a study of shared clonotypes between healthy human individuals. Profiling relied on immunoSEQ multiplex PCR, and the TCRdb table lists in-frame clones only, not all of them. The table includes roughly 480,000 clones, around three quarters detected once. The sequenced sample consisted of PBMCs. The receptor set was obtained from a woman in her thirties or forties in good health. Some clones in this sample may be carry-over from other donors' samples.

V usage is TRBV7-2 and J usage is TRBJ2-3; 13 bases are a match to TRBD2. The V segment lost 5 bases and the J segment 2 bases; nucleotides outside the gene matches: 4. This CDR3 spans 16 amino acids. The germline CDR1 and CDR2 sequences are SGHTA and FQGNSA. The CDR3 nucleotides read TGTGCCAGCAGCGTGGGACTAGCGGGACCCACAGATACGCAGTATTTT. Translated, it gives CASSVGLAGPTDTQYF.

V gene TRBV18 combines with J gene TRBJ1-5; TRBD1 might be the D (5 bases). V lost 3 bases and J lost 3, with 24 bases in between. Germline lookup yields CDR1 KGHSH and CDR2 LQKENI. The CDR3 loop spans 19 amino acids. For the CDR3, the DNA is TGTGCCAGCTCACCGGGGGTAGTGAACCTAAATGATCACAATCAGCCCCAGCATTTT. Translation gives CASSPGVVNLNDHNQPQHF.

This chain joins TRBV28 and TRBJ1-1; 8 bases map to TRBD1. Germline assignment: CDR1 MDHEN and CDR2 SYDVKM. CDR3 size: 15 residues. V lost 1 base to trimming and J lost 7 bases; unmatched junction nucleotides: 8. The CDR3 protein is CASSLYPRQGHEAFF. Written as DNA, the CDR3 is TGTGCCAGCAGTTTATACCCCCGACAGGGGCATGAAGCTTTCTTT.

V gene TRBV29-1 combines with J gene TRBJ2-3, with D possibly being TRBD2 (7 bases). The CDR3 spans 13 residues. Germline V gene sequence: CDR1 SQVTM, CDR2 ANQGSEA. V dropped 7 bases and J dropped 5 bases, with 16 bases sitting between them. The CDR3 is CSAEGGGRDTQYF. DNA for the CDR3: TGCAGCGCTGAGGGGGGGGGAAGAGATACGCAGTATTTT.

About this clone itself: The sample has other DNA sequences that encode this CDR3 too. The J gene is TRBJ1-1, the V gene TRBV5-4; D is undetermined. The CDR3 is made up of 13 amino acids. Deletions cut 0 bases from V and 5 bases from J, with 8 bases between. CDR1 is SGHNT, CDR2 YYREEE, per germline (reference sequence). CDR3 coding DNA: TGTGCCAGCAGCTTGGGGGGTGGAACTGAAGCTTTCTTT. This encodes CASSLGGGTEAFF.

The genes are TRBV7-2 and TRBJ1-1; D gene unclear. Trimming pared 4 bases from V and 0 bases from J, leaving 9 bases between. The length of the CDR3 is 14 residues. CDR1 is SGHTA and CDR2 is FQGNSA in the germline V gene. The DNA of the CDR3 is TGTGCCAGCAGCTCCGGGGTCATGAACACTGAAGCTTTCTTT. It translates to CASSSGVMNTEAFF.

V is TRBV6-5 and J is TRBJ1-2; 7 bases match TRBD1. CDR3 size: 14 residues. Germline CDR1 reads MNHEY; CDR2 reads SVGAGI. With 6 bases clipped from V and 5 bases from J, the junction kept 9 bases outside the gene matches. The CDR3 DNA reads as TGTGCCAGCAGCACACCAGGGGGGTGGTATGGCTACACCTTC. It is translated as CASSTPGGWYGYTF.

The rearrangement joins TRBV9 to TRBJ1-5; D ambiguous. Germline V lookup: CDR1 SGDLS, CDR2 YYNGEE. CDR3 length: 14 residues. Trimming removed 2 bases at V and 2 bases at J, with 8 bases between. CDR3 sequence: CASSVGPGNQPQHF. The CDR3 region has the DNA TGTGCCAGCAGCGTTGGCCCCGGCAATCAGCCCCAGCATTTT.

The table lists this clone with many counts. The rearrangement uses TRBV7-9 and TRBJ2-7; TRBD1 matches 9 bases. The germline V gene has CDR1 SEHNR and CDR2 FQNEAQ (reference sequence). The trim removed 0 bases at V and 10 bases at J, leaving 4 bases unmatched. The CDR3 totals 13 residues. The CDR3 sequence is CASSLAPGQGQYF. The CDR3 DNA follows: TGTGCCAGCAGCTTAGCCCCGGGACAGGGACAGTACTTC.

CDR3 DNA sequence: TGTGCCAGCTCACCGGACAGGGCTAGCGGAGGAAACACCATATATTTT. Translated, it gives CASSPDRASGGNTIYF. The chain uses TRBV18 and TRBJ1-3, with 8 bases fitting TRBD1. The V segment lost 3 bases and the J segment 4 bases; nucleotides outside the gene matches: 8. Germline CDR1 and CDR2: KGHSH and LQKENI. This CDR3 comprises 16 residues. The whole variable domain, remainder taken from reference TRBV18 and TRBJ1-3, is NAGVMQNPRHLVRRRGQEARLRCSPMKGHSHVYWYRQLPEEGLKFMVYLQKENIIDESGMPKERFSAEFPKEGPSILRIQQVVRGDSAAYFCASSPDRASGGNTIYFGEGSWLTVV.

This clone has a handful of counts. In the same sample, other DNA sequences code for this CDR3. The chain recombines TRBV18 with TRBJ1-5; D perhaps matches TRBD1 (5 bases). Looked up from germline, CDR1 is KGHSH and CDR2 is LQKENI. The CDR3 spans 13 residues. The V and J ends lost 3 bases and 4 bases respectively, with 7 bases between them. CDR3 sequence reads: CASSPGVNQPQHF. In DNA form, the CDR3 reads TGTGCCAGCTCACCGGGGGTAAATCAGCCCCAGCATTTT.

On this clone itself: The sample carries other DNA sequences with the same CDR3. The chain couples TRBV11-2 to TRBJ1-5, with unresolved D. Deletions cut 6 bases from V and 6 bases from J, with 12 bases between. Per germline, CDR1 SGHAT and CDR2 FQNNGV. This CDR3 contains 13 residues. In DNA, the CDR3 is TGTGCCAGCAGTTCTGGGTCGGGTCAGCCCCAGCATTTT. As protein: CASSSGSGQPQHF.

The gene calls are TRBV9 and TRBJ2-7; the D gene is possibly TRBD1 (6 bases). Germline V gives CDR1 SGDLS, CDR2 YYNGEE. This CDR3 region has 16 residues. The V and J ends lost 1 base and 5 bases respectively, with 19 bases between them. The CDR3 nucleotides read TGTGCCAGCAGCGTAAAACCGGGACAAACCCTGGACGAGCAGTACTTC. Protein: CASSVKPGQTLDEQYF.

This chain uses TRBV5-1 with TRBJ2-3; maybe TRBD1 (6 bases). The V end was cut by 3 bases, the J end by 5 bases, with 13 bases between. This CDR3 comprises 14 residues. Germline lookup yields CDR1 SGHRS and CDR2 YFSETQ. The CDR3, as DNA: TGCGCCAGCAGCTATACAGGGTCGGGAGATACGCAGTATTTT. It yields the protein CASSYTGSGDTQYF.

The chain links TRBV27 to TRBJ2-1; D is perhaps TRBD2 (6 bases). In germline, CDR1 is MNHEY, CDR2 SMNVEV (reference sequence). V was clipped by 5 bases and J by 6 bases, with 17 bases between them. The CDR3 has 15 amino acids. For the CDR3, the DNA is TGTGCCAGCAGTCCCCTCTACGGGAGCGGCAATGAGCAGTTCTTC. Translated: CASSPLYGSGNEQFF.

The chain combines TRBV6-5 with TRBJ2-2; D is possibly TRBD2 (5 bases). The CDR3 runs 14 residues. Germline V gene lookup returns CDR1 MNHEY and CDR2 SVGAGI. Deletions cut 6 bases from V and 0 bases from J, with 8 bases between. The CDR3 protein is CASRLGPNTGELFF. The CDR3 DNA is TGTGCCAGCAGACTAGGACCGAACACCGGGGAGCTGTTTTTT.

The chain carries TRBV18 and TRBJ1-1; 7 positions agree with TRBD1. The germline CDR1 and CDR2 sequences are KGHSH and LQKENI. Losses at the gene ends were 2 bases for V and 2 bases for J; bases not matched to a gene: 5. CDR3 size: 15 residues. The CDR3 protein is CASSPTDRVNTEAFF. The CDR3, as DNA: TGTGCCAGCTCACCAACTGACAGGGTTAACACTGAAGCTTTCTTT.

This sequence joins TRBV7-9 and TRBJ2-3, with D tentatively TRBD2 (7 bases). CDR1 and CDR2 (germline): SEHNR, FQNEAQ (reference sequence). V shed 5 bases and J shed 1 base, with 16 bases lying between them. The CDR3 is 16 residues long. The CDR3 coding sequence is TGTGCCAGCAGCCCAGGGGTTGCGGGGGGCACAGATACGCAGTATTTT. Protein: CASSPGVAGGTDTQYF.

V is TRBV9 and J is TRBJ2-3; 8 nucleotides match TRBD2. J was trimmed by 2 bases and V by 0 bases; bases with no gene match: 11. Germline CDR1 and CDR2: SGDLS and YYNGEE. The CDR3 is 18 amino acids. The CDR3 protein is CASSVDFGGGLSTDTQYF. The CDR3 coding sequence is TGTGCCAGCAGCGTAGATTTTGGCGGGGGGCTTTCCACAGATACGCAGTATTTT.

The J gene is TRBJ2-5, the V gene TRBV28, with 13 bases that match TRBD2. V was pared by 5 bases and J by 5 bases, with 8 bases of the junction left unmatched. Germline CDR1 MDHEN, CDR2 SYDVKM. The CDR3 is 16 residues long. For the CDR3, the DNA is TGTGCCAGCAGTCAGGGACTAGCGGGATGGGGGGAGACCCAGTACTTC. Translating gives CASSQGLAGWGETQYF.

This clone was observed many times. Other nucleotide sequences from this sample produce the same CDR3. This chain connects TRBV28 to TRBJ1-2, with D possibly TRBD1 on 6 matching bases. Trimming cost V 3 bases and J 4 bases, with 6 bases left between them. Germline assignment: CDR1 MDHEN and CDR2 SYDVKM. The CDR3 spans 12 residues. Here the CDR3 DNA reads TGTGCCAGCAGTTTGACAGGCTATGGCTACACCTTC. This codes for CASSLTGYGYTF.

This chain links TRBV28 with TRBJ2-5; a weak D match, TRBD2 (5 bases). In germline, CDR1 is MDHEN, CDR2 SYDVKM. The CDR3 consists of 13 residues. The germline V and J ends were trimmed by 6 bases and 5 bases, with 13 bases remaining between them. DNA of the CDR3: TGTGCCAGCAGGCCACTAGGGCGGGAGACCCAGTACTTC. This encodes CASRPLGRETQYF. Drawing the rest from reference TRBV28 and TRBJ2-5, the complete variable domain is DVKVTQSSRYLVKRTGEKVFLECVQDMDHENMFWYRQDPGLGLRLIYFSYDVKMKEKGDIPEGYSVSREKKERFSLILESASTNQTSMYLCASRPLGRETQYFGPGTRLLVL.